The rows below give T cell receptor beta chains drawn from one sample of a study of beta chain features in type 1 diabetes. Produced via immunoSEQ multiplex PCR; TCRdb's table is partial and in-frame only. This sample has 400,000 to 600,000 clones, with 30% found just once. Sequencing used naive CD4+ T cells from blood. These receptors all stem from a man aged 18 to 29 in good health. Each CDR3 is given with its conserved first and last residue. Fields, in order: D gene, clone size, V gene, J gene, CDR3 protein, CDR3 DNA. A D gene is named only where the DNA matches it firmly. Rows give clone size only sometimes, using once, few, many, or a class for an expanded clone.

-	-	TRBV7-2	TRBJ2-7	CASSLGRSQYYEQYF	TGTGCCAGCAGCTTAGGACGGTCCCAGTACTACGAGCAGTACTTC
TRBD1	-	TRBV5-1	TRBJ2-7	CASSLAGQGYEQYF	TGCGCCAGCAGCTTGGCGGGACAGGGATACGAGCAGTACTTC
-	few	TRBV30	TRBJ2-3	CAWPWPGDTDTQYF	TGTGCCTGGCCCTGGCCCGGGGACACAGATACGCAGTATTTT
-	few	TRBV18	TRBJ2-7	CASSPVAGVREQYF	TGTGCCAGCTCACCGGTTGCAGGGGTGAGAGAGCAGTACTTC
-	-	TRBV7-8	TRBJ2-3	CASSLEGWGADTQYF	TGTGCCAGCAGCTTAGAGGGATGGGGAGCAGATACGCAGTATTTT
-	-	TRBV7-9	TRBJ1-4	CASSVSLGATNEKLFF	TGTGCCAGCAGCGTGAGTCTGGGTGCAACTAATGAAAAACTGTTTTTT
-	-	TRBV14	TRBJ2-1	CASSQFGLVGNEQFF	TGTGCCAGCAGCCAATTCGGCCTGGTGGGTAATGAGCAGTTCTTC
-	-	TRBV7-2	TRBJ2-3	CASSLVGTSNPDTQYF	TGTGCCAGCAGCTTAGTCGGGACATCGAACCCAGATACGCAGTATTTT
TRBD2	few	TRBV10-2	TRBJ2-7	CASSGDYDYEQYF	TGCGCCAGCAGTGGGGACTATGACTACGAGCAGTACTTC
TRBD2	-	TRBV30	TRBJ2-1	CAWSVRASGYNEQFF	TGTGCCTGGAGTGTTCGAGCTAGCGGATACAATGAGCAGTTCTTC
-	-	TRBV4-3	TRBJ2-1	CASSRGRRDEQFF	TGCGCCAGCAGCCGGGGTAGGCGCGATGAGCAGTTCTTC
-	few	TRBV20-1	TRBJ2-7	CSATSRYEQYF	TGCAGTGCCACTTCTCGCTACGAGCAGTACTTC
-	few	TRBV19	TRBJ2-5	CASSIVGQGRETQYF	TGTGCCAGTAGTATAGTGGGGCAGGGTCGGGAGACCCAGTACTTC
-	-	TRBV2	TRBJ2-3	CASSKTRTDTQYF	TGTGCCAGCAGCAAGACCCGCACAGATACGCAGTATTTT
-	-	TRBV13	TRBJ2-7	CASSLTGKEQYF	TGTGCCAGCAGCTTAACAGGAAAAGAGCAGTACTTC
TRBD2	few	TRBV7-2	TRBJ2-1	CASSSPGTRIYNEQFF	TGTGCCAGCAGCTCTCCCGGGACTAGGATCTACAATGAGCAGTTCTTC
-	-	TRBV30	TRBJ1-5	CAWRRPGLQPQHF	TGTGCCTGGCGAAGGCCAGGGTTACAGCCCCAGCATTTT
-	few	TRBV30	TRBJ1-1	CAWTGRASTEAFF	TGTGCCTGGACTGGCAGGGCTTCCACTGAAGCTTTCTTT
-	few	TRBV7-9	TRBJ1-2	CASSPGQWNYGYTF	TGTGCCAGCAGCCCCGGACAGTGGAACTATGGCTACACCTTC
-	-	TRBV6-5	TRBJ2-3	CASSQSTASTDTQYF	TGTGCCAGCAGTCAGTCTACCGCTAGCACAGATACGCAGTATTTT
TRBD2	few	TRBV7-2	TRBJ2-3	CASSLWGQAGDTDTQYF	TGTGCCAGCAGCTTATGGGGACAAGCGGGGGACACAGATACGCAGTATTTT
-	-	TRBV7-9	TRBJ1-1	CASSWTAENTEAFF	TGTGCCAGCAGCTGGACGGCCGAGAACACTGAAGCTTTCTTT
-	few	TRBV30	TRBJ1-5	CAWSVRRVGQPQHF	TGTGCCTGGAGTGTACGCAGGGTTGGGCAGCCCCAGCATTTT
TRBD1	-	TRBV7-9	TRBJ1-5	CASSLGSGGTGVNQPQHF	TGTGCCAGCAGCTTAGGCTCGGGCGGGACAGGGGTTAATCAGCCCCAGCATTTT
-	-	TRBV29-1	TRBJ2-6	CSVWGSGANVLTF	TGCAGCGTTTGGGGATCCGGGGCCAACGTCCTGACTTTC
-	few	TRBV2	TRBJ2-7	CASSAGRVGNEQYF	TGTGCCAGCAGTGCCGGCAGGGTAGGTAACGAGCAGTACTTC